These 4 T cell receptor beta chains were all obtained from the same sample, sequenced in a study of blood T cell repertoires in COVID-19. Libraries were prepared by immunoSEQ multiplex PCR; TCRdb keeps only in-frame clonotypes and omits some of them. The sample records nearly 250,000 clones, more than 75% being singletons. Input material: PBMCs or T cells enriched from blood (not recorded which). These TCRs come from a woman between 45 and 60 years old who had recovered from COVID-19.

There are a few counts of this clone. The rearrangement joins TRBV25-1 to TRBJ1-2; 7 bases align to TRBD1. Germline CDR1 is MGHDK and CDR2 is SYGVNS. Unmatched junction bases numbered 8, after V lost 4 bases and J lost 6 bases. This CDR3 spans 14 amino acids. The CDR3 region has the DNA TGTGCCAGCAGTGTCCCCGGGACAGTTCATGGCTACACCTTC. Translated, it gives CASSVPGTVHGYTF.

The chain links TRBV7-3 to TRBJ2-4; 7 bases map to TRBD1. Germline loops: CDR1 SGHTA, CDR2 FQGTGA. The J segment lost 0 bases and the V segment lost 2 bases, leaving 1 base of the junction unmatched. The CDR3 has 15 residues. CDR3 nucleotides: TGTGCCAGCAGCTTACAGGGGGTAGCCAAAAACATTCAGTACTTC. It yields the protein CASSLQGVAKNIQYF.

This rearrangement joins TRBV5-4 to TRBJ1-2; the match to TRBD1 covers 10 bases. CDR3 length equals 15 residues. The germline V gene has CDR1 SGHNT and CDR2 YYREEE (reference sequence). V trimming: 3 bases; J trimming: 3 bases; junction bases outside the gene matches: 5. DNA of the CDR3: TGTGCCAGCAGCTCCCGGGACAGGGGCCACTATGGCTACACCTTC. Protein: CASSSRDRGHYGYTF.

The chain is built from TRBV14 and TRBJ2-1; 9 nucleotides agree with TRBD2. With V trimmed by 1 base and J by 8 bases, 6 bases remained unmatched. This CDR3 is built from 15 residues. Per the germline V gene, CDR1 is SGHDN and CDR2 is FVKESK. As DNA, the CDR3 is TGTGCCAGCAGCCAAGGCGCGGGAGGGGTCGATGAGCAGTTCTTC. Residues: CASSQGAGGVDEQFF. Full variable domain (outside the CDR3, taken from reference TRBV14 and TRBJ2-1): EAGVTQFPSHSVIEKGQTVTLRCDPISGHDNLYWYRRVMGKEIKFLLHFVKESKQDESGMPNNRFLAERTGGTYSTLKVQPAELEDSGVYFCASSQGAGGVDEQFFGPGTRLTVL.